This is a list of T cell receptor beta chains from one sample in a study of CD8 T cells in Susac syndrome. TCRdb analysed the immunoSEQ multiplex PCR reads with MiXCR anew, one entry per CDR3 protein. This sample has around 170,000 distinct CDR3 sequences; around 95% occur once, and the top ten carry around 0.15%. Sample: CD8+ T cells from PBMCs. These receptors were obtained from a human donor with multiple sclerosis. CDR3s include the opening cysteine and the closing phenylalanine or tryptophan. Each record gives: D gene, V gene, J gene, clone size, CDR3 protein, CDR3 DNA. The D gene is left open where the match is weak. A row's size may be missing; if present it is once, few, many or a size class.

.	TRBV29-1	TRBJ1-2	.	CSVTGTATYYGYTF	TGCAGCGTCACAGGGACGGCTACTTATTATGGCTACACCTTC
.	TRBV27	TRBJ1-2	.	CASSSSGVWDYGYTF	TGTGCCAGCAGTTCGTCAGGGGTTTGGGACTATGGCTACACCTTC
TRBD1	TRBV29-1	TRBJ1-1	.	CSVPGTGYYGTEAFF	TGCAGCGTTCCCGGGACAGGGTATTATGGCACTGAAGCTTTCTTT
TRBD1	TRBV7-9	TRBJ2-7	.	CASGTGSYEQYF	TGTGCCAGCGGGACAGGCTCCTACGAGCAGTACTTC
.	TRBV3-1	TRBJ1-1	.	CASSQTRKNTEAFF	TGTGCCAGCAGCCAGACACGAAAGAACACTGAAGCTTTCTTT
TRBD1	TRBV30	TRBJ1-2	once	CAWRGTVYGYTF	TGTGCCTGGAGGGGGACAGTCTATGGCTACACCTTC
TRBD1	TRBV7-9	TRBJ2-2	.	CASSLGQGLMRELFF	TGTGCCAGCAGCTTGGGACAGGGGTTGATGCGGGAGCTGTTTTTT
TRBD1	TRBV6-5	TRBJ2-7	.	CASSYTGDEQYF	TGTGCCAGCAGTTATACAGGGGACGAGCAGTACTTC
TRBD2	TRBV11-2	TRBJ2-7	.	CASAQASGSYEQYF	TGTGCCAGCGCGCAGGCTAGCGGCTCCTACGAGCAGTACTTC
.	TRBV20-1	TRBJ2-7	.	CSARRGPYEQYF	TGCAGTGCCAGGAGGGGCCCCTACGAGCAGTACTTC
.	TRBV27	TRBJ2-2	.	CASSLSQNTGELFF	TGTGCCAGCAGTTTATCCCAGAACACCGGGGAGCTGTTTTTT
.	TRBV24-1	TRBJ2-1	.	CATSCKPGICIGNEQFF	TGTGCCACCAGCTGTAAACCAGGGATCTGTATCGGCAATGAGCAGTTCTTC